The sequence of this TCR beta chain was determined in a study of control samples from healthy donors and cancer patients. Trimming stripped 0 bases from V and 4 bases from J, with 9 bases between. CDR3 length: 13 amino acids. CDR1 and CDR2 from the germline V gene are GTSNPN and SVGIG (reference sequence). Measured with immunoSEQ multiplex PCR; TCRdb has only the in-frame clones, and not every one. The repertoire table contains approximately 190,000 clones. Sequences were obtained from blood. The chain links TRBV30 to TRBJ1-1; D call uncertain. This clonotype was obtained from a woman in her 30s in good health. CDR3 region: CAWSVQMGTEAFF. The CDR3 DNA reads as TGTGCCTGGAGTGTACAGATGGGCACTGAAGCTTTCTTT.